One and the same sample provided the 27 T cell receptor beta chains below, sequenced in a study of neurological immune-mediated disorders. Via MiXCR, TCRdb re-called the 5' RACE reads, giving one row per CDR3 protein. Of about 43,000 distinct CDR3 sequences listed, about an eighth are singletons. The source material was PBMCs. The receptors shown here come from a female donor in good health.

For this clonotype: A much larger clone lies a single base off, so this may be a read error. This chain links TRBV5-1 with TRBJ2-1; D possibly uses TRBD1 or TRBD2 (6 bases each). This CDR3 region has 15 residues. The germline gives CDR1 SGHRS, CDR2 YFSETQ. Between the trimmed V and J ends, which lost 2 bases and 7 bases, there was a span of 16 bases. CDR3 nucleotide sequence: TGCGCCAGCAGCTTTTGGGGGGCCATTCGGAATGAGCAGTTCTTC. Translated, it gives CASSFWGAIRNEQFF. Drawing the rest from reference TRBV5-1 and TRBJ2-1, the complete variable domain is KAGVTQTPRYLIKTRGQQVTLSCSPISGHRSVSWYQQTPGQGLQFLFEYFSETQRNKGNFPGRFSGRQFSNSRSEMNVSTLELGDSALYLCASSFWGAIRNEQFFGPGTRLTVL.

This clonotype was counted many times. The rearrangement uses TRBV14 and TRBJ2-7, with 8 bases fitting TRBD1. The CDR3 spans 13 residues. CDR1 and CDR2 (germline): SGHDN, FVKESK. Trimming at V came to 5 bases and at J to 4 bases, leaving 4 bases not matched to a gene. CDR3 DNA: TGTGCCAGCAGCAGACAGGGGCAGTACGAGCAGTACTTC. Its protein is CASSRQGQYEQYF.

At least ten counts were recorded for this clonotype. The chain couples TRBV6-2 or TRBV6-3 to TRBJ1-2, with a possible D match to TRBD1 (5 bases). The CDR3 covers 15 residues. V was clipped by 2 bases and J by 0 bases, with 10 bases between them. Germline V lookup: CDR1 MNHEY, CDR2 SVGEGT. The CDR3 DNA reads as TGTGCCAGCAGTTACGTAAGGGGATCTAACTATGGCTACACCTTC. This sequence encodes CASSYVRGSNYGYTF.

This clonotype was observed at least ten times. The genes are TRBV3-1 and TRBJ1-1; D ambiguous. V was clipped by 1 base and J by 0 bases, with 12 bases between them. CDR3 length equals 16 residues. Germline lookup yields CDR1 LGHDT and CDR2 YNNKEL (reference sequence). The CDR3 DNA sequence: TGTGCCAGCAGCCAAGGGATGAGCACTCTGAACACTGAAGCTTTCTTT. This codes for CASSQGMSTLNTEAFF.

This clonotype was seen ten or more times. The genes are TRBV6-5 and TRBJ2-7, with 14 positions matching TRBD2. The V gene end was trimmed by 7 bases and the J gene end by 6 bases; junction bases not matched to a gene: 8. This CDR3 is built from 15 residues. Germline V gene sequence: CDR1 MNHEY, CDR2 SVGAGI. The CDR3 sequence: CASKGLAGGRSEQYF. The CDR3 DNA reads as TGTGCCAGCAAAGGACTAGCGGGAGGACGGAGCGAGCAGTACTTC.

This clonotype has ten or more counts. The chain has TRBV14 and TRBJ2-1, with a weak D call TRBD2 (6 bases). CDR1 and CDR2 (germline): SGHDN, FVKESK. The CDR3 covers 15 residues. Trimming left V 1 base short and J 9 bases short, with 16 bases between. The CDR3 is CASSQAGVRFGEQFF. As DNA, the CDR3 is TGTGCCAGCAGCCAAGCGGGGGTGCGGTTCGGTGAGCAGTTCTTC.

In this sample, this clonotype turned up many times. This chain links TRBV11-2 with TRBJ2-7; possibly TRBD2 for D (6 bases). CDR3 size: 13 residues. Deletions cut 5 bases from V and 3 bases from J, with 11 bases between. Germline CDR1 reads SGHAT; CDR2 reads FQNNGV. CDR3 in amino acids: CASSRDSIYEQYF. CDR3 sequence (DNA): TGTGCCAGCAGCAGGGACTCTATCTACGAGCAGTACTTC.

This clonotype was seen more than once but under ten times. The chain links TRBV6-1 to TRBJ1-4; 7 nucleotides match TRBD1. With V trimmed by 6 bases and J by 6 bases, 22 bases remained unmatched. CDR3 length: 19 residues. Per germline, CDR1 MNHNS and CDR2 SASEGT. Here the CDR3 reads CASRRRDRDRAGGDEKLFF. The CDR3 DNA follows: TGTGCCAGCAGACGCCGAGACAGGGATCGAGCTGGGGGGGATGAAAAACTGTTTTTT.

This clonotype appeared many times. This chain uses TRBV3-1 with TRBJ2-3; 8 positions agree with TRBD2. With 4 bases clipped from V and 3 bases from J, the junction kept 9 bases outside the gene matches. The CDR3 runs 16 residues. Germline CDR1 reads LGHDT; CDR2 reads YNNKEL (reference sequence). CDR3 in DNA: TGTGCCAGCAGCCGCACCGGGACTAGTCCGACAGATACGCAGTATTTT. It encodes CASSRTGTSPTDTQYF.

At least ten counts were recorded for this clonotype. This sequence joins TRBV28 and TRBJ1-1, with D possibly matching TRBD1 (6 bases). V lost 4 bases, J lost 1 base, and 16 bases lay in between. The CDR3 totals 16 residues. CDR1 is MDHEN, CDR2 SYDVKM, per germline. The CDR3 reads CASSSVPGAENTEAFF. CDR3 nucleotides: TGTGCCAGCAGTTCGGTTCCAGGGGCTGAGAACACTGAAGCTTTCTTT. Looking up the rest from reference TRBV28 and TRBJ1-1 gives the full variable domain: DVKVTQSSRYLVKRTGEKVFLECVQDMDHENMFWYRQDPGLGLRLIYFSYDVKMKEKGDIPEGYSVSREKKERFSLILESASTNQTSMYLCASSSVPGAENTEAFFGQGTRLTVV.

This clonotype was counted only a few times. The V gene is TRBV6-1, the J gene TRBJ2-1, with a weak D call TRBD1 (6 bases). V was pared by 1 base and J by 3 bases, with 10 bases between. The CDR3 contains 15 residues. CDR1 MNHNS and CDR2 SASEGT come from the germline V gene. CDR3 bases: TGTGCCAGCAGTGAAGGGGCAGGGGTCTACAATGAGCAGTTCTTC. As protein: CASSEGAGVYNEQFF.

This clonotype was found a few times. The chain carries TRBV20-1 and TRBJ2-3; 10 bases map to TRBD2. This CDR3 spans 17 amino acids. Per the germline V gene, CDR1 is DFQATT and CDR2 is SNEGSKA (reference sequence). J gave up 3 bases and V 0 bases, and 9 bases lay outside the gene matches. The CDR3 spells CSARDQASGGSTDTQYF. CDR3 in DNA: TGCAGTGCTAGAGATCAGGCTAGCGGGGGTTCTACAGATACGCAGTATTTT.

This clonotype showed up many times. The chain uses TRBV9 and TRBJ1-1; D is ambiguous. From germline, CDR1 is SGDLS and CDR2 YYNGEE. The V end lost 3 bases, the J end lost 4 bases, and 13 bases lay between the germline ends. The CDR3 length is 14 residues. The CDR3 reads CASSAVTSSTEAFF. The CDR3 DNA is TGTGCCAGCAGCGCCGTCACATCGAGCACTGAAGCTTTCTTT.

In its sample, this clonotype was seen many times. V gene TRBV6-6 combines with J gene TRBJ1-1, with a tentative D call TRBD1 (6 bases). The CDR3 runs 13 residues. V lost 6 bases to trimming and J lost 1 base, with 9 bases between them. Looked up from germline, CDR1 is MNHNY and CDR2 is SVGAGI (reference sequence). The CDR3 DNA reads as TGTGCCAGCAGGAAGACAGGGAACACTGAAGCTTTCTTT. Amino acid sequence: CASRKTGNTEAFF.

This clonotype was seen ten or more times. This chain's CDR3 is CASSQIQSGRFNEQFF. The CDR3 nucleotides are TGTGCCAGCAGCCAAATTCAAAGCGGGAGGTTCAATGAGCAGTTCTTC. The chain is built from TRBV3-1 and TRBJ2-1; 9 bases are a match to TRBD2. J was trimmed by 6 bases and V by 2 bases; bases with no gene match: 8. Germline loops: CDR1 LGHDT, CDR2 YNNKEL (reference sequence). The CDR3 is made up of 16 amino acids.

In this sample, this clonotype turned up many times. This CDR3 reads CASSLRPAGEETQYF. The CDR3 DNA follows: TGCGCCAGCAGCCTCCGCCCAGCGGGAGAAGAGACCCAGTACTTC. The chain links TRBV5-1 to TRBJ2-5; 8 nucleotides match TRBD2. V shed 4 bases, J shed 3 bases, and the junction held 8 bases outside the gene matches. Germline V gives CDR1 SGHRS, CDR2 YFSETQ. This CDR3 has 15 residues.

This clonotype was seen ten or more times. This chain links TRBV19 with TRBJ2-4; D possibly matches TRBD1 or TRBD2 (5 bases each). The V end was cut by 6 bases, the J end by 3 bases, with 18 bases between. CDR1 is LNHDA and CDR2 is SQIVND in the germline V gene (reference sequence). CDR3 length: 16 residues. In DNA form, the CDR3 reads TGTGCCAGTAGCATCTTGGCCGGGACCGACAAAAACATTCAGTACTTC. Translating it yields CASSILAGTDKNIQYF.

This clonotype was seen a handful of times. The chain recombines TRBV4-2 with TRBJ1-5; 8 bases line up with TRBD1. Trimming cost V 1 base and J 2 bases; bases outside gene matches: 4. The CDR3 runs 16 residues. In germline, CDR1 is LGHNA, CDR2 YNFKEQ. CDR3 amino acids: CASSQVAGQGNQPQHF. The CDR3 DNA reads TGTGCCAGCAGCCAAGTGGCGGGACAGGGCAATCAGCCCCAGCATTTT.

In this sample, this clonotype turned up many times. The chain has TRBV5-1 and TRBJ1-1, with D tentatively TRBD1 (5 bases). Trimming removed 3 bases from V and 5 bases from J, with 14 bases in between. There are 14 residues in the CDR3. From germline, CDR1 is SGHRS and CDR2 YFSETQ. The CDR3 nucleotides are TGCGCCAGCAGCTGGGGCAGGGACTTTACTGAAGCTTTCTTT. The encoded protein is CASSWGRDFTEAFF.

This clonotype was observed once. At one end, the junction sequence differs from germline, possibly due to a read error. The rearrangement links TRBV5-1 to TRBJ2-2; perhaps TRBD2 as D (5 bases). Germline CDR1 SGHRS, CDR2 YFSETQ. The CDR3 sequence is 14 residues long. CDR3 sequence: CASSRYGNTGEPFF. CDR3 nucleotides: TGCGCCAGCAGCAGGTACGGGAACACCGGGGAGCCGTTTTTT.

This clonotype has a count of ten or more. The V gene is TRBV12-3 or TRBV12-4, the J gene TRBJ2-2; D is ambiguous. This CDR3 has 14 amino acids. Trimming shortened V by 6 bases and J by 5 bases, and 13 bases separated the two germline ends. The CDR3 sequence is CASSYQLTTGELFF. DNA for the CDR3: TGTGCCAGCAGCTACCAACTCACGACCGGGGAGCTGTTTTTT.

The sample holds many counts of this clonotype. The rearrangement joins TRBV29-1 to TRBJ1-1; D gene unclear. Per germline, CDR1 SQVTM and CDR2 ANQGSEA. The CDR3 length is 12 residues. V lost 8 bases, J lost 1 base, and 11 bases lay in between. This CDR3 is CSCGERNTEAFF. DNA for the CDR3: TGCAGCTGTGGTGAGAGGAACACTGAAGCTTTCTTT. The complete variable domain, with remaining parts taken from reference TRBV29-1 and TRBJ1-1, reads SAVISQKPSRDICQRGTSLTIQCQVDSQVTMMFWYRQQPGQSLTLIATANQGSEATYESGFVIDKFPISRPNLTFSTLTVSNMSPEDSSIYLCSCGERNTEAFFGQGTRLTVV.

This clonotype appeared many times. This chain joins TRBV12-3 or TRBV12-4 and TRBJ1-5, with D uncertain. This CDR3 contains 14 residues. V was shortened by 3 bases and J by 5 bases, with 11 bases between the two germline ends. CDR3: CASSFGRQYQPQHF. The CDR3 DNA sequence: TGTGCCAGCAGTTTCGGGCGGCAGTATCAGCCCCAGCATTTT.

A word on this clonotype: One end of the junction does not line up with germline, which may come from a read error. The chain carries TRBV12-3 or TRBV12-4 and TRBJ1-1; D is undetermined. The CDR3 spans 14 residues. The CDR3, as DNA: TGTGCCAACAGTTTAGACGTTCCATGGGCCGAAGCTTTCTTT. Amino acid sequence: CANSLDVPWAEAFF.

The chain employs TRBV11-2 and TRBJ2-1; tentatively, D is TRBD1 (5 bases). The CDR3 is 14 residues long. V was pared by 3 bases and J by 6 bases, with 12 bases between. CDR1 and CDR2 from the germline V gene are SGHAT and FQNNGV. The CDR3, as DNA: TGTGCCAGCAGCTTGAGACGCGACAGCAATGAGCAGTTCTTC. This codes for CASSLRRDSNEQFF.

This sequence joins TRBV5-1 and TRBJ1-6; TRBD1 matches 7 bases. CDR1 and CDR2 from the germline V gene are SGHRS and YFSETQ. The CDR3 is 16 residues long. Trimming removed 3 bases from V and 6 bases from J; junction bases left unmatched: 9. CDR3 in amino acids: CASSSRQGEGNSPLHF. The CDR3 DNA reads as TGCGCCAGCAGCTCGAGACAGGGTGAGGGTAATTCACCCCTCCACTTT.

This clonotype was detected ten times or more. This rearrangement joins TRBV5-1 to TRBJ1-1; D gene uncertain. The CDR3 consists of 11 residues. Per germline, CDR1 SGHRS and CDR2 YFSETQ. V was shortened by 0 bases and J by 8 bases, with 5 bases between the two germline ends. CDR3 DNA sequence: TGCGCCAGCAGCTTGGATCGCGAAGCTTTCTTT. Encoded protein: CASSLDREAFF. The variable domain in full, with the rest retrieved from reference TRBV5-1 and TRBJ1-1, is KAGVTQTPRYLIKTRGQQVTLSCSPISGHRSVSWYQQTPGQGLQFLFEYFSETQRNKGNFPGRFSGRQFSNSRSEMNVSTLELGDSALYLCASSLDREAFFGQGTRLTVV.